This T cell receptor (beta chain) originates from a study of response to subunit inactivated influenza vaccine. In its sample, this clonotype was seen a few times. Its antigen remains unidentified. One entry per CDR3 protein results from TCRdb running MiXCR on the RT-PCR reads. The sample has under 750,000 distinct CDR3 sequences; approximately 10% are singletons. V was cut by 2 bases and J by 6 bases, with 9 bases left in between. The CDR3 runs to 13 residues. CDR1 and CDR2 from the germline V gene are SNHLY and FYNNEI. General study results and limits: Authors suggested each seasonal flu vaccination may recruit only limited numbers of new T cells.

The chain uses TRBV2 and TRBJ2-3; no clear D gene. This sequence was found in a man aged 45 to 65 who received an inactivated influenza vaccine. Sequencing was performed on PBMCs from blood, taken on the day of vaccination. CDR3 in DNA: TGTGCCAGCAGTGAAAGGCGTACCGATACGCAGTATTTT. The encoded protein is CASSERRTDTQYF.